This T cell receptor (beta chain) is drawn from a study of blood T cell repertoires in COVID-19. Study-level information: The United States, Italy and Spain supplied acute and convalescent COVID-19 samples. PBMCs, B-cell-depleted T cells, or T cells were the source of the cDNA or gDNA that made up the material.

CDR3 length equals 15 residues. The V end lost 3 bases, the J end lost 1 base, and 13 bases lay between the germline ends. From germline, CDR1 is SGHRS and CDR2 YFSETQ. Per the original data handling: Amplification of reference gene primers was used by the study to estimate nucleated cell counts. Using immunoSEQ multiplex PCR, the repertoire was profiled, and TCRdb retains in-frame clones only, with some absent. The DNA gave D and trimming, while V, J and clone size come from that table. The table shows 310,000 or so clones, with roughly 90% occurring only once. The origin of this receptor is a woman between 50 and 59 years old with active or convalescent COVID-19. The J gene is TRBJ1-1, the V gene TRBV5-1; the D gene is possibly TRBD1 (6 bases). Sequenced sample: peripheral blood. The CDR3 here is CASSSGVSPNTEAFF. DNA for the CDR3: TGCGCCAGCAGCTCAGGGGTCTCCCCGAACACTGAAGCTTTCTTT.